The source of this T cell receptor beta chain is a study of T cells in pancreatic ductal adenocarcinoma. The V and J ends lost 3 bases and 2 bases, in that order; junction bases with no gene match: 4. The CDR3 runs to 14 residues. Germline CDR1 reads MDHEN; CDR2 reads SYDVKM. Whole-study results and caveats: Tumor samples had fewer productive templates and approximately 8.2-fold fewer unique clonotypes than blood. Enrichment of CD45RO+ effector over naive T cells in tumors may bias clonality. No significant tumor-blood clonality difference; means were about 0.11 and 0.072. The resected pancreatic cancer cohort was biased toward the minority with early-stage disease.

Selected pancreatic ductal adenocarcinoma patients had undergone surgery without neoadjuvant therapy. The method was immunoSEQ multiplex PCR; TCRdb's version includes in-frame clones alone and lacks a portion of them. This table has over 90,000 clones, roughly 96% appearing once. As for this clone: Its antigen is still unknown.

The V gene is TRBV28, the J gene TRBJ2-7, with TRBD2 matching 7 bases. This receptor was taken from a human donor with pancreatic ductal adenocarcinoma. The sequenced material came from PBMCs. CDR3 sequence: CASSLAGAPYEQYF. CDR3 DNA: TGTGCCAGCAGTTTGGCGGGAGCACCCTACGAGCAGTACTTC.